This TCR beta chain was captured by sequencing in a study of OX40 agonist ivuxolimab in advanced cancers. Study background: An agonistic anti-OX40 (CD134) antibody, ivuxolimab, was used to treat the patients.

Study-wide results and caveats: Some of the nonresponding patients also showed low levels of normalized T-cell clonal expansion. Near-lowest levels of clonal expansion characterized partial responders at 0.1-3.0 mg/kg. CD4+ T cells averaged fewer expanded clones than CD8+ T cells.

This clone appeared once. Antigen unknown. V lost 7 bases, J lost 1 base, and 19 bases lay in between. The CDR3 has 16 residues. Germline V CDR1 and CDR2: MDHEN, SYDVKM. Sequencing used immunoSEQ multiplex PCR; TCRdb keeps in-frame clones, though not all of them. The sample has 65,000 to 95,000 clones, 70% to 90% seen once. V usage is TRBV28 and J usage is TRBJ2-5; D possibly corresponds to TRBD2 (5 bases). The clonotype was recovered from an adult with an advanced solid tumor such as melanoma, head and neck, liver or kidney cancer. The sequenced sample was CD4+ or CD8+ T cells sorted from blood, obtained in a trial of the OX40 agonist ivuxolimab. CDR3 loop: CASIGIAGYPQETQYF. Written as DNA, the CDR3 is TGTGCCAGCATCGGGATCGCCGGGTATCCCCAAGAGACCCAGTACTTC.